The 10 T cell receptor beta chains in this list originate from one sample, sequenced in a study of cytomegalovirus exposure and HLA in healthy donors. Both 60 Vbeta primers and 13 Jbeta primers went into the PCR. The table came from immunoSEQ multiplex PCR; TCRdb's copy has only in-frame clones and leaves some out. This sample carries about 120,000 clones, 78% of them seen once, and the ten largest clones take around 3.3%. The sequenced sample consisted of PBMCs. The receptor source for this set is a woman aged 30 to 39 in good health and CMV-seropositive.

The J gene is TRBJ2-3, the V gene TRBV19; 7 bases agree with TRBD1. Losses at the gene ends were 6 bases for V and 5 bases for J; bases not matched to a gene: 8. CDR3 length: 14 residues. Germline V gene sequence: CDR1 LNHDA, CDR2 SQIVND (reference sequence). CDR3 DNA sequence: TGTGCCAGTAGAAACAGGGGTGGCAGAGATACGCAGTATTTT. Amino acids: CASRNRGGRDTQYF.

The genes are TRBV11-2 and TRBJ2-7; 9 bases are a match to TRBD2. Germline V gives CDR1 SGHAT, CDR2 FQNNGV. V lost 2 bases and J lost 4; bases outside the gene matches: 3. The length of the CDR3 is 14 residues. The CDR3 coding sequence is TGTGCCAGCAGCTTATCTAGCGGGGTTTACGAGCAGTACTTC. Its translation: CASSLSSGVYEQYF.

V is TRBV10-3 and J is TRBJ2-5; 11 nucleotides agree with TRBD1. The ends lost 6 bases at V and 5 bases at J; junction bases unmatched: 11. The CDR3 runs to 16 residues. From germline, CDR1 is ENHRY and CDR2 SYGVKD. The CDR3 DNA sequence: TGTGCCATCAGCAGATCCGGACAGGGGGCTGGGGAGACCCAGTACTTC. Translation gives CAISRSGQGAGETQYF.

The sample holds one count of this clone. The chain has TRBV4-3 and TRBJ2-4, with D perhaps matching TRBD1 (6 bases). Germline assignment: CDR1 LGHNA and CDR2 YSLEER. Trimming pared 0 bases from V and 6 bases from J, leaving 15 bases between. This CDR3 contains 16 residues. CDR3 sequence reads: CASSQDRWTETNIQYF. CDR3 sequence (DNA): TGCGCCAGCAGCCAAGATCGCTGGACAGAGACAAACATTCAGTACTTC.

This sequence joins TRBV28 and TRBJ1-2, with TRBD1 matching 7 bases. The V and J ends lost 3 bases and 2 bases, in that order; junction bases with no gene match: 9. The CDR3 contains 16 residues. Germline lookup yields CDR1 MDHEN and CDR2 SYDVKM. CDR3 region: CASSFVENRGNYGYTF. The CDR3 DNA follows: TGTGCCAGCAGTTTTGTGGAGAACAGGGGCAACTATGGCTACACCTTC.

This clone was recorded only once. The rearrangement uses TRBV21-1 and TRBJ2-1; the table's D call, TRBD1, has no DNA check behind it. TRBV21-1 is reported as a pseudogene. The CDR3 is 18 residues long. CDR3 sequence (DNA): TGTGCCAGCAGCAAAGCCCCCCGGGACAGGGGACCCTACAATGAGCAGTTCTTC. Protein sequence: CASSKAPRDRGPYNEQFF.

V is TRBV2 and J is TRBJ1-1; D ambiguous. V was cut by 8 bases and J by 1 base, with 8 bases left in between. Looked up from germline, CDR1 is SNHLY and CDR2 is FYNNEI. The CDR3 contains 12 residues. The CDR3 DNA is TGTGCCAGCCTACGGGAGAACACTGAAGCTTTCTTT. It translates to CASLRENTEAFF.

CDR3 protein: CASSPDRQDYGYTF. The DNA of the CDR3 is TGCGCCAGCAGCCCGGACAGGCAGGACTATGGCTACACCTTC. This chain joins TRBV5-1 and TRBJ1-2; 7 bases agree with TRBD1. V lost 4 bases and J lost 3; bases outside the gene matches: 6. Germline V CDR1 and CDR2: SGHRS, YFSETQ. The CDR3 sequence is 14 residues long.

The chain carries TRBV4-1 and TRBJ2-1; D ambiguous. This CDR3 region has 13 residues. Trimming stripped 4 bases from V and 5 bases from J, with 9 bases between. Looked up from germline, CDR1 is MGHRA and CDR2 is YSYEKL. This chain's CDR3 is CASSRHLDNEQFF. The CDR3 DNA follows: TGCGCCAGCAGCCGCCACTTGGACAATGAGCAGTTCTTC.

The J gene is TRBJ2-1, the V gene TRBV7-9, with 7 bases lining up with TRBD1. With V trimmed by 1 base and J by 9 bases, 15 bases remained unmatched. Germline CDR1 is SEHNR and CDR2 is FQNEAQ (reference sequence). The CDR3 has 17 amino acids. CDR3 amino acids: CASSLGGTAFRFGEQFF. CDR3 coding DNA: TGTGCCAGCAGCTTAGGAGGGACAGCATTTCGGTTTGGTGAGCAGTTCTTC.